Sequencing of this T cell receptor (beta chain) was carried out in a study of early T cells in non-severe SARS-CoV-2 infection. Background on the study: Unsorted whole blood bulk RNA was sequenced, with unpaired chains.

Trimming took off 6 bases at V and 0 bases at J, with 11 bases between the two ends. Germline V CDR1 and CDR2: DFQATT, SNEGSKA (reference sequence). This CDR3 is 14 amino acids long. This clonotype was seen a handful of times. The antigen remains unidentified. Broader study findings: A preference for anti-spike CD8 responses marked VDJdb matching, which missed private and CD4 specificities.

Researchers tagged individual cDNA molecules with unique molecular identifiers. Using its own MiXCR run on the 5' RACE reads, TCRdb lists one record per CDR3 protein. Here the sample spans roughly 46,000 distinct CDR3 sequences, roughly a tenth being singletons. Sequenced here: whole blood, sampled at baseline. The receptor comes from an adult who was a healthcare worker with PCR-confirmed SARS-CoV-2 infection or an uninfected control (not recorded which). The gene calls are TRBV20-1 and TRBJ2-2; D call uncertain. Here the CDR3 DNA reads TGCAGTGCCGGACCTAGATCGAACACCGGGGAGCTGTTTTTT. This encodes CSAGPRSNTGELFF.